The 9 T cell receptor beta chains below come from one sample, sequenced in a study of blood T cells in healthy people across ages. The second PCR ran roughly 6 to 11 cycles with a sample-barcoded 5' primer and J-beta primers. MiXCR, applied by TCRdb to the 5' RACE reads, yields one record per CDR3 protein. The repertoire consists of 600,000 to 900,000 distinct CDR3 sequences, with roughly 24% occurring once and the leading ten covering approximately 2.9%. These same records also appear under a second study, on T cells of mothers and their children.

The sequencing input was blood. The receptors were sampled from a boy aged 5-17 years in good health.

This clonotype was seen a handful of times. V and J are TRBV6-5 and TRBJ2-2; 8 bases are shared with TRBD1. V gave up 1 base and J gave up 5 bases; unmatched junction bases: 6. The CDR3 length is 16 residues. Germline-derived CDR1 and CDR2 are MNHEY and SVGAGI. CDR3 protein: CASSYWATGDTGELFF. The CDR3 DNA sequence: TGTGCCAGCAGTTACTGGGCGACAGGGGATACCGGGGAGCTGTTTTTT.

This clonotype has only a few counts. V usage is TRBV5-1 and J usage is TRBJ1-1; 10 bases agree with TRBD1. Germline CDR1 SGHRS, CDR2 YFSETQ. V shed 4 bases, J shed 4 bases, and the junction held 10 bases outside the gene matches. The CDR3 runs 16 residues. This CDR3 is CASSRIRDRGGTEAFF. The CDR3 DNA reads as TGCGCCAGCAGCCGGATCCGGGACAGGGGCGGCACTGAAGCTTTCTTT.

The chain recombines TRBV12-3 or TRBV12-4 with TRBJ2-5; D may be TRBD2 (6 bases). Between the trimmed V and J ends, which lost 5 bases and 7 bases, there was a span of 17 bases. The CDR3 is 14 amino acids. As DNA, the CDR3 is TGTGCCAGCAGTCCTGGACTGGGAGCGGGGACCCAGTACTTC. It translates to CASSPGLGAGTQYF.

The V and J genes are TRBV10-3 and TRBJ2-5; TRBD2 matches 14 bases. J was trimmed by 5 bases and V by 5 bases; bases with no gene match: 4. The CDR3 is made up of 15 amino acids. Germline V gene lookup returns CDR1 ENHRY and CDR2 SYGVKD. The CDR3 loop reads CAISRLAGGMETQYF. In nucleotides, the CDR3 is TGTGCCATCAGTCGACTAGCGGGGGGGATGGAGACCCAGTACTTC.

The chain has TRBV4-3 and TRBJ2-2; TRBD2 might be the D (6 bases). This CDR3 spans 15 amino acids. CDR1 LGHNA and CDR2 YSLEER come from the germline V gene. The ends were cut back, 1 base at V and 7 bases at J, with 13 bases in the middle. Here the CDR3 reads CASSQAGTGVGELFF. In DNA form, the CDR3 reads TGCGCCAGCAGCCAAGCGGGGACGGGAGTCGGGGAGCTGTTTTTT.

This clonotype was picked up a small number of times. V and J are TRBV2 and TRBJ1-5; D is perhaps TRBD1 (5 bases). Germline V gene lookup returns CDR1 SNHLY and CDR2 FYNNEI. The CDR3 is made up of 14 amino acids. V was cut by 5 bases and J by 0 bases, with 8 bases left in between. In DNA form, the CDR3 reads TGTGCCAGCAGTCCGGGGCTTAGCAATCAGCCCCAGCATTTT. Protein sequence: CASSPGLSNQPQHF.

This clonotype was counted only a few times. The rearrangement uses TRBV12-3 or TRBV12-4 and TRBJ1-4, with a weak D call TRBD1 (5 bases). The CDR3 sequence is 17 residues long. Trimming took off 5 bases at V and 0 bases at J, with 16 bases between the two ends. The CDR3 DNA sequence: TGTGCCAGCAGTCCCGGGACGGTTTTTGCAACTAATGAAAAACTGTTTTTT. Encoded protein: CASSPGTVFATNEKLFF.

This chain links TRBV7-6 with TRBJ2-6; D may correspond to TRBD1 or TRBD2 (5 bases each). V was cut by 8 bases and J by 3 bases, with 14 bases left in between. The CDR3 totals 15 residues. Germline CDR1 reads SGHVS; CDR2 reads FNYEAQ. CDR3 sequence: CASSVQGDGANVLTF. CDR3 coding DNA: TGTGCCAGCTCGGTCCAGGGAGATGGGGCCAACGTCCTGACTTTC.

CDR3 sequence reads: CASSLGTDEKLFF. The DNA of the CDR3 is TGCGCCAGCAGCTTGGGGACTGACGAAAAACTGTTTTTT. The V gene is TRBV5-1, the J gene TRBJ1-4; D unclear. V shed 0 bases and J shed 8 bases, with 8 bases lying between them. This CDR3 spans 13 amino acids. CDR1 and CDR2 from the germline V gene are SGHRS and YFSETQ. Filled out from reference TRBV5-1 and TRBJ1-4, the complete variable domain reads KAGVTQTPRYLIKTRGQQVTLSCSPISGHRSVSWYQQTPGQGLQFLFEYFSETQRNKGNFPGRFSGRQFSNSRSEMNVSTLELGDSALYLCASSLGTDEKLFFGSGTQLSVL.